This TCR beta chain appears in the sequencing data of a study of blood T cell repertoires in COVID-19. Overall study: The analysed material was cDNA or gDNA that came from T cells, B-cell-depleted T cells, or PBMCs.

As processed by the authors: Amplification with reference gene primers provided the estimates of nucleated cell counts. The assay was immunoSEQ multiplex PCR, and TCRdb's table has in-frame clones only and misses some. Clone size and V and J calls were adopted from that table, with D and trimming inferred from the DNA. The sample yields around 250,000 clones, approximately 90% seen once. Clinical history reported by participants formed the basis on which cohorts were assigned. With 5 bases removed from V and 10 bases from J, the gap between germline ends came to 17 bases. The CDR3 covers 13 residues. Germline V lookup: CDR1 LNHDA, CDR2 SQIVND (reference sequence).

Sequencing used PBMCs or T cells enriched from blood (not recorded which). This clonotype originated in a man between 40 and 49 years old who had been exposed to COVID-19. The chain uses TRBV19 and TRBJ1-1; TRBD1 might be the D (5 bases). The CDR3 here is CASSFTGVQSAFF. CDR3 DNA sequence: TGTGCCAGTAGTTTCACGGGGGTCCAGTCAGCTTTCTTT.